What follows describes a single T cell receptor beta chain. This clonotype has only a few counts. Its antigen remains undetermined. Per-base qualities were not stored, and no clone one base away is much larger. This sample is drawn from a study of T-cell memory formation after mild COVID-19 (dated by TCRdb to the early 2020s). Turning to the overall study: Most TCR sequence clusters were specific to one of the two donors. In a couple of donors, T-cell clones that expanded and contracted after mild COVID-19 were followed by sequencing TCRalpha and TCRbeta repertoires longitudinally. The cohort comprised two young, previously healthy adult volunteers, one female and one male. Beyond this particular receptor, the publication reports: SARS-CoV-2 specificity was not confirmed for the second-wave clones peaking on day 37. Some responding clones were found in pre-infection memory, which suggests that pre-existing cross-reactive memory T cells took part in the SARS-CoV-2 response. Contracting CD4+ clones were located mainly in the CM and EM memory subsets, whereas CD8+ clones were found to be enriched in EMRA. The study covered only two mild cases, and larger cohorts including severe cases with pre-infection samples were considered necessary. From day 15 to 85, contracting clones showed balanced CD4/CD8 phenotypes, whereas a second wave of clones that expanded from day 15 to 37 leaned towards CD4+.

Ficoll-Paque density gradient centrifugation was used to isolate PBMCs. Sequencer: Illumina NovaSeq 6000. cDNA libraries for TCRalpha and TCRbeta were prepared by 5'RACE using constant-segment primers, with sample barcodes and unique molecular identifiers added. Trizol reagent was used to extract RNA from every sample. Amplification of the libraries took two PCR steps, and the second step added a second sample barcode plus Illumina TruSeq adapters. Sequencing of libraries was performed on an Illumina NovaSeq with 2 x 150 bp paired-end reads. On the authors' methods: The reads were demultiplexed and collapsed into UMI-guided consensus sequences using migec v1.2.7. Using mixcr v2.1.11, UMI consensuses were aligned to TRA and TRB V and J templates and then assembled into clonotypes. Clonotypes were classified as expanded or contracted when called significant by both edgeR and NoisET, with noise models trained on biological replicates. edgeR calls used a false discovery rate-adjusted p below 0.01 and a log2 fold-change threshold of 1. As an exploratory analysis of dynamics, PCA with hierarchical clustering was applied to max-normalized trajectories of the 1000 most abundant clonotypes. The CD4 or CD8 phenotype of responding clones was assigned using the separately sequenced CD4+ and CD8+ repertoires. TCRdb trimmed the raw reads at Q25, called clones with MiXCR and kept productive beta chains. One record per CDR3 amino acid sequence lists the most common genes and DNA. Here the V and J calls rest on TCRdb's processing, not on the authors' analysis. In all, the sample holds about 210,000 distinct CDR3 sequences, and approximately 30% of those were seen once. Over 10% of the sample rests with the top ten.

CDR1 and CDR2 are drawn from the germline V gene (reference sequence): LNHDA, SQIVND. V is shortened by 7 bases, J by 0 bases, and the region joining them spans 12 bases. The CDR3 holds 14 amino acids from the cysteine to the phenylalanine. Only the CDR3 DNA is retained, 42 bases long and in frame from the first base. Sequencing was done on a sample of PBMCs or a T cell subset sorted from them (not recorded which). The sequence derives from an adult woman who had mild COVID-19 (a few samples of this study predate the infection). The sample titles of this study are shuffled in the database, so cell type and time point are left out; the donor was told from shared clones. The sequence joins TRBV19 to TRBJ1-1; possibly the D gene is TRBD1, per 6 matching bases. This receptor carries the CDR3 CASNEGGMNTEAFF. The sequenced DNA: TGTGCCAGTAATGAGGGGGGAATGAACACTGAAGCTTTCTTT. With the portions outside the CDR3 filled from the reference TRBV19 and TRBJ1-1 genes, the complete variable region becomes DGGITQSPKYLFRKEGQNVTLSCEQNLNHDAMYWYRQDPGQGLRLIYYSQIVNDFQKGDIAEGYSVSREKKESFPLTVTSAQKNPTAFYLCASNEGGMNTEAFFGQGTRLTVV.